This T cell receptor (beta chain) was sequenced during a study of cytomegalovirus exposure and HLA in healthy donors. General observations from the study: Earlier findings revealed that most TCR beta V segments proved productive either about 90% or about 30% of the time.

Note on this clone: The target antigen is unknown.

The CDR3 is 16 residues long. Germline lookup yields CDR1 SEHNR and CDR2 FQNEAQ (reference sequence). Deletions cut 4 bases from V and 1 base from J, with 16 bases between. The PCR had 60 Vbeta and 13 Jbeta primers. Libraries were prepared by immunoSEQ multiplex PCR; TCRdb keeps only in-frame clonotypes and omits some of them. The table lists just over 150,000 clones, less than 85% of them singletons. The chain carries TRBV7-9 and TRBJ1-2; D might be TRBD1 (6 bases). Sequencing was performed on PBMCs. The sequence was obtained from a woman between 50 and 59 years old in good health and CMV-seropositive. Here the CDR3 DNA reads TGTGCCAGCAGCTCACCCGGGGGGGCACTTAACTATGGCTACACCTTC. Translation gives CASSSPGGALNYGYTF.